This TCR beta chain was obtained from a study of T-cell reconstitution after alpha-beta-depleted transplantation in children. Findings of the study overall: Reportedly, alpha-beta T cells present about two months post-transplant originated from several hundred expanded clones of graft origin. A year post-transplant, T-cell counts and diversity derived mostly from newly produced T cells.

This clonotype was detected a few times. Its matching antigen is unknown. A library of TCRbeta sequences, prepared with unique molecular identifiers, was generated. TCRdb itself ran the PCR reads through MiXCR, one entry per CDR3 protein. The sample shows around 960,000 distinct CDR3 sequences, about 29% of them seen only once. The clonotype originates from a boy in the first two years of life who had a stem cell transplant for SCID, so the T cells may come from the graft donor. Sequencing was performed on PBMCs, mostly from graft donor cells, taken 360 days after TCRalphabeta/CD19-depleted stem cell transplant.

The CDR3 DNA reads as TGTGCCAGCAGCCGACAGGGCTGGGAGACCCAGTACTTC. Protein sequence: CASSRQGWETQYF. V and J are TRBV6-1 and TRBJ2-5, with 7 bases lining up with TRBD1. The germline V gene encodes CDR1 MNHNS and CDR2 SASEGT. J gave up 5 bases and V 6 bases, and 6 bases lay outside the gene matches. CDR3 length: 13 amino acids.